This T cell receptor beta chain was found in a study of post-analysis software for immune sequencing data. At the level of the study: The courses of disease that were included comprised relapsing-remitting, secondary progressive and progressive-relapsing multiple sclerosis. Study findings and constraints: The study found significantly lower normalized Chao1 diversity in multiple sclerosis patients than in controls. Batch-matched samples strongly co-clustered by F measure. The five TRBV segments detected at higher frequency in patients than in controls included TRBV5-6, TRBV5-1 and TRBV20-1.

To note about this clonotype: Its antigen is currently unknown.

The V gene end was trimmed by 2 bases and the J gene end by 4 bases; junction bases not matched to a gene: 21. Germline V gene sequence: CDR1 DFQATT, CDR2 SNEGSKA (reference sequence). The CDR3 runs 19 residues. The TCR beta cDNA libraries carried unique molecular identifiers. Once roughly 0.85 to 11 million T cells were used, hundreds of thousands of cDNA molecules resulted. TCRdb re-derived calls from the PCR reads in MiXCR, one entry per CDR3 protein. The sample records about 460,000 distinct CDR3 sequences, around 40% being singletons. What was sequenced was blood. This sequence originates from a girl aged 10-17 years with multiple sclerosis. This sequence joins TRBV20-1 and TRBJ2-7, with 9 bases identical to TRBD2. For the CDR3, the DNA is TGCAGTGCTAGAACTACCGGAGCTCGGACTAGCGCGCAAATTTACGAGCAGTACTTC. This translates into CSARTTGARTSAQIYEQYF.